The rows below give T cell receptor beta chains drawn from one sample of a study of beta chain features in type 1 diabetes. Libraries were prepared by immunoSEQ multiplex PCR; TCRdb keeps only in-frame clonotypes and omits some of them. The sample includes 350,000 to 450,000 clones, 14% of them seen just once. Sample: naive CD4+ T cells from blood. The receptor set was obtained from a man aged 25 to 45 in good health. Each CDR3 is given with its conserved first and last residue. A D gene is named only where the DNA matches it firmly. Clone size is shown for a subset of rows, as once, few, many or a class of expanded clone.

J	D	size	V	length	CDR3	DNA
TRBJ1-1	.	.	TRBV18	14	CASSPEGLNTEAFF	TGTGCCAGCTCACCGGAGGGGCTGAACACTGAAGCTTTCTTT
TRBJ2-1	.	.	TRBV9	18	CASSVASVGGSLGNEQFF	TGTGCCAGCAGCGTAGCGTCGGTCGGCGGATCCCTGGGGAATGAGCAGTTCTTC
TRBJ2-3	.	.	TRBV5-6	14	CASSLPQGTDTQYF	TGTGCCAGCAGCTTGCCACAGGGTACAGATACGCAGTATTTT
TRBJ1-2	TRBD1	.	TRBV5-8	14	CASSLGDRIAGYTF	TGTGCCAGCAGCTTGGGGGACAGGATTGCCGGCTACACCTTC
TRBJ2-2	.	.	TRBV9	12	CASSTGLRELFF	TGTGCCAGCAGCACAGGGTTGCGGGAGCTGTTTTTT
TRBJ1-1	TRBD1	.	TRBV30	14	CAWSLGQPNTEAFF	TGTGCCTGGAGTTTGGGACAGCCCAACACTGAAGCTTTCTTT
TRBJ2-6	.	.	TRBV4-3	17	CASSQELTRTGANVLTF	TGCGCCAGCAGCCAAGAGCTTACCCGGACTGGGGCCAACGTCCTGACTTTC
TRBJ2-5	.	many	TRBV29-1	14	CSVGAGQWLETQYF	TGCAGCGTCGGCGCGGGACAGTGGTTGGAGACCCAGTACTTC
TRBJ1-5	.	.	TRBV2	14	CASNPTGLNQPQHF	TGTGCCAGCAACCCCACAGGGCTAAATCAGCCCCAGCATTTT
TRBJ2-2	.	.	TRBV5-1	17	CASSLGLVATNTGELFF	TGCGCCAGCAGCTTGGGCCTAGTGGCTACGAACACCGGGGAGCTGTTTTTT
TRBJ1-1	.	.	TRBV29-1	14	CSVGPRGLNTEAFF	TGCAGCGTTGGCCCTAGAGGGCTGAACACTGAAGCTTTCTTT
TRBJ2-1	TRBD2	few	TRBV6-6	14	CASSYSGLANEQFF	TGTGCCAGCAGTTACTCGGGACTAGCCAATGAGCAGTTCTTC
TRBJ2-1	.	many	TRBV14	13	CASRGSPINEQFF	TGTGCCAGCCGTGGTAGTCCTATCAATGAGCAGTTCTTC
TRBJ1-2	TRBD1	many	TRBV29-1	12	CSVGDSNYGYTF	TGCAGCGTTGGGGACAGTAACTATGGCTACACCTTC
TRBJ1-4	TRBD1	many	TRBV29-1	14	CSVAGTGISEKLFF	TGCAGCGTCGCCGGGACAGGGATTAGTGAAAAACTGTTTTTT
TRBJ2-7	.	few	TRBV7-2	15	CASSPRPSLASEQYF	TGTGCCAGCAGCCCTAGGCCCTCGCTGGCTTCCGAGCAGTACTTC
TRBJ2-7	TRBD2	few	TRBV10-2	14	CASSRGGQVYEQYF	TGCGCCAGCAGTCGGGGGGGGCAGGTCTACGAGCAGTACTTC
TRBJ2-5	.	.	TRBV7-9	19	CASSLGSRPGRRTHKTQYF	TGTGCCAGCAGCTTAGGGTCCAGGCCCGGGCGCCGGACCCATAAGACCCAGTACTTC
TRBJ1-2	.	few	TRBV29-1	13	CSVDSILNYGYTF	TGCAGCGTTGATTCTATCCTTAACTATGGCTACACCTTC